This TCR beta chain comes out of a study of blood T cells in healthy people across ages. With a J-beta primer mix and a sample-barcoded 5' primer, a second PCR ran about 6 to 11 cycles. From the 5' RACE reads, TCRdb called clonotypes with MiXCR, one entry per CDR3 protein. Here the sample spans about 720,000 distinct CDR3 sequences, roughly 25% being singletons. J was trimmed by 2 bases and V by 3 bases; bases with no gene match: 8. Germline-derived CDR1 and CDR2 are SGHRS and YFSETQ. This CDR3 comprises 16 residues. This clonotype has just a few counts. These data also formed part of another study, on T cells of mothers and their children. That publication notes: Roughly 2.8 million TCR beta reads per child versus over 9 million per mother.

The chain is built from TRBV5-1 and TRBJ2-1, with 7 bases that match TRBD1. This receptor was identified in a boy under 18 in good health. Sequenced sample: blood. CDR3 coding DNA: TGCGCCAGCAGCTGGCGCGGAACAGGGGCCTACAATGAGCAGTTCTTC. This translates into CASSWRGTGAYNEQFF.